Below, one TCR beta chain is given with its context. Its antigen remains unknown. These data originate in a study of OX40 agonist ivuxolimab in advanced cancers. Looking at the study overall: Three patients, one with hepatocellular carcinoma and two with cutaneous melanoma, achieved partial responses. Notes on the study in general: Clonal expansion in partial responders at 0.1-3.0 mg/kg ranked among the lowest. The study observed clonal expansion of CD4+ and CD8+ blood T cells by week 6 at 0.1 to 3.0 mg/kg.

CDR1 is SGHVS, CDR2 FNYEAQ, per germline. The germline V and J ends were trimmed by 1 base and 7 bases, with 14 bases remaining between them. The CDR3 length is 15 residues. Clones were sequenced by immunoSEQ multiplex PCR, and TCRdb holds only the in-frame ones, with some missing. This sample yields about 8,300 clones, of which about four fifths are seen a single time; under 20% belongs to the top ten. This clonotype originated in an adult with an advanced solid tumor such as melanoma, head and neck, liver or kidney cancer. This material consisted of CD4+ or CD8+ T cells sorted from blood, taken in a trial of the OX40 agonist ivuxolimab. V and J are TRBV7-6 and TRBJ2-1, with D perhaps matching TRBD1 (5 bases). The CDR3 is CASSLGRPPGNEQFF. CDR3 DNA: TGTGCCAGCAGCTTAGGCCGCCCTCCAGGGAATGAGCAGTTCTTC.